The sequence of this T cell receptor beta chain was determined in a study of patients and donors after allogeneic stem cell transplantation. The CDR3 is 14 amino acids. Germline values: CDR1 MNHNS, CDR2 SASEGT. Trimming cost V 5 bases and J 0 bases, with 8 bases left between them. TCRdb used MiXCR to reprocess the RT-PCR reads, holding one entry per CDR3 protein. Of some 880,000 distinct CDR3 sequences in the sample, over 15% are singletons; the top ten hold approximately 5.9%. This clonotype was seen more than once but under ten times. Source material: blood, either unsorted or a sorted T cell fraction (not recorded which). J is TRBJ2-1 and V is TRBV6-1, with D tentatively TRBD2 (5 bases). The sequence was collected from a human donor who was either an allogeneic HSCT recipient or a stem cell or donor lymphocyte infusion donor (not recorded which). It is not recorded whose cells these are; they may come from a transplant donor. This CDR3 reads CASSRTPSYNEQFF. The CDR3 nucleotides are TGTGCCAGCAGTAGGACTCCCTCCTACAATGAGCAGTTCTTC.